Reported below is one T cell receptor beta chain. Its antigen is not identified. These data originate in a study of T cell repertoires in cytomegalovirus infection. CDR3 length equals 16 residues. V was shortened by 2 bases and J by 2 bases, with 14 bases between the two germline ends. Per germline, CDR1 KGHSH and CDR2 LQKENI. Overall study results and limits: What dominated the ex vivo response were HLA-C-restricted CMV-specific TCR beta clonotypes.

TCRdb reanalysed the reads using MiXCR and keeps one entry per CDR3 protein. The sample contains about 830,000 distinct CDR3 sequences, about 30% of which appear only once. The sample here was cultured CD8+ T cells from PBMCs, taken from culture after CMV antigen stimulation. The receptor's source is a human donor in good health (CMV status not recorded). Some clones in this sample may be carry-over from other donors' samples. The chain combines TRBV18 with TRBJ2-3, with D possibly matching TRBD1 (6 bases). The CDR3 is CASSPKKQGLTDTQYF. CDR3 bases: TGTGCCAGCTCACCAAAAAAGCAGGGGCTCACAGATACGCAGTATTTT.